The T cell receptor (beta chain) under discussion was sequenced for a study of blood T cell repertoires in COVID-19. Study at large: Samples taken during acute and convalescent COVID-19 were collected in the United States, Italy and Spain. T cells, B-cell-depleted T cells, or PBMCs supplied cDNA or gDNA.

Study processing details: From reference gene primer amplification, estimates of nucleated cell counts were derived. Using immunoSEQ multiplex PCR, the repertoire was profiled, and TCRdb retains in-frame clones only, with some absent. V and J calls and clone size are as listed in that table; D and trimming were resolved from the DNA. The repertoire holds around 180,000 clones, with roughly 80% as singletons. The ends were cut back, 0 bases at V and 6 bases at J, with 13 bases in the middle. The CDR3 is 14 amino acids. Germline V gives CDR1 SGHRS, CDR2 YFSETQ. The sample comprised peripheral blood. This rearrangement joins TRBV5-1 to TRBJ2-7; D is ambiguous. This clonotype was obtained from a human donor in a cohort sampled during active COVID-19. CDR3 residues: CASSLVSRVSEQYF. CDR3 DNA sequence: TGCGCCAGCAGCTTGGTCTCCCGTGTCTCCGAGCAGTACTTC. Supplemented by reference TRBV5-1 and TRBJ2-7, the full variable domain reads KAGVTQTPRYLIKTRGQQVTLSCSPISGHRSVSWYQQTPGQGLQFLFEYFSETQRNKGNFPGRFSGRQFSNSRSEMNVSTLELGDSALYLCASSLVSRVSEQYFGPGTRLTVT.